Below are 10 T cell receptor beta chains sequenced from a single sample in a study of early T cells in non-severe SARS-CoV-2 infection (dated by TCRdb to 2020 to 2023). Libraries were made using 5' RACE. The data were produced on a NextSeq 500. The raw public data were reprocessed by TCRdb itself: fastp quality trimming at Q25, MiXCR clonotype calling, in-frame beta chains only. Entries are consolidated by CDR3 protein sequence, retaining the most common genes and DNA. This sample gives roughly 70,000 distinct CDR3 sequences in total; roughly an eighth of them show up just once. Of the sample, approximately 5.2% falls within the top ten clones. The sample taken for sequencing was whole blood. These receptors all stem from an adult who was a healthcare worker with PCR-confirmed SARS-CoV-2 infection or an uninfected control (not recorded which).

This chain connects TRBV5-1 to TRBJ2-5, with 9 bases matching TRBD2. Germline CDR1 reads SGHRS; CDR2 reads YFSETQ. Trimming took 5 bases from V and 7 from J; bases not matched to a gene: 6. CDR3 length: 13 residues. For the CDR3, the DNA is TGCGCCAGCAGTTTAAATAGCGGGAGGACCCAGTACTTC. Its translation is CASSLNSGRTQYF.

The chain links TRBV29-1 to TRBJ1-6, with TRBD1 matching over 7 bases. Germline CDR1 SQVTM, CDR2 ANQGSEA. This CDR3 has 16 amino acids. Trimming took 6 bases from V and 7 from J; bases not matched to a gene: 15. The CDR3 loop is CSVHTGAPDLNSPLHF. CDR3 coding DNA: TGCAGCGTACACACAGGGGCCCCGGACCTCAATTCACCCCTCCACTTT. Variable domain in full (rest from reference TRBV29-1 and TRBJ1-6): SAVISQKPSRDICQRGTSLTIQCQVDSQVTMMFWYRQQPGQSLTLIATANQGSEATYESGFVIDKFPISRPNLTFSTLTVSNMSPEDSSIYLCSVHTGAPDLNSPLHFGNGTRLTVT.

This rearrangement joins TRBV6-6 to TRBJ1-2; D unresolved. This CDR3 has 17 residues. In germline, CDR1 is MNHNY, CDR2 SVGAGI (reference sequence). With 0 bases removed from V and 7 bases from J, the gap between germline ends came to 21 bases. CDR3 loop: CASSYSIRLSTAPGYTF. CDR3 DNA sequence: TGTGCCAGCAGTTACTCGATTCGTCTCTCCACAGCACCTGGCTACACCTTC.

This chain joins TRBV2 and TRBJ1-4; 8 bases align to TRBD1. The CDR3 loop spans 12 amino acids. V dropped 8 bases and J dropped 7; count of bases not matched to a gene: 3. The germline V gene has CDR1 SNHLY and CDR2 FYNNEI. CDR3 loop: CASRDRGEKLFF. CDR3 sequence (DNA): TGTGCCAGCCGCGACAGGGGTGAAAAACTGTTTTTT.

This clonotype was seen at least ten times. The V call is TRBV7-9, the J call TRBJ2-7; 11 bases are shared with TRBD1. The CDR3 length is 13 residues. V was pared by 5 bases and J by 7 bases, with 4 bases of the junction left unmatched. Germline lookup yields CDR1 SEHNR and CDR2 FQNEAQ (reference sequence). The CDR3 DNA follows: TGTGCCAGCAGCACGGACAGGGGGCGTGAGCAGTACTTC. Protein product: CASSTDRGREQYF.

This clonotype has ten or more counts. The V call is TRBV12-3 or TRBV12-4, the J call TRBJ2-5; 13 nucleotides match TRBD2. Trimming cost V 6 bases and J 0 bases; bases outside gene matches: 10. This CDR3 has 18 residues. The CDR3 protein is CASSPKLAGGTYQETQYF. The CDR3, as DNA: TGTGCCAGCAGCCCTAAACTAGCGGGAGGGACCTACCAAGAGACCCAGTACTTC.

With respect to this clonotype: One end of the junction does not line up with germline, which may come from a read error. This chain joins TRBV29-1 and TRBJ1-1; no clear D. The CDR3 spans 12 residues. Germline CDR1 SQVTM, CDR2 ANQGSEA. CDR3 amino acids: CTVAGIDTEAFF. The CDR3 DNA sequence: TGCACCGTTGCGGGGATCGACACTGAAGCTTTCTTT.

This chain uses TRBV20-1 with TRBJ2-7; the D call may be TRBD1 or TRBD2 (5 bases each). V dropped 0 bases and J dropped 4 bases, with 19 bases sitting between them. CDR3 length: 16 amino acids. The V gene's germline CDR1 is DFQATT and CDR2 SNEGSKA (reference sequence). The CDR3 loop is CSAREGFQGRGYEQYF. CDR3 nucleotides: TGCAGTGCTAGAGAGGGGTTCCAGGGCCGGGGTTACGAGCAGTACTTC.

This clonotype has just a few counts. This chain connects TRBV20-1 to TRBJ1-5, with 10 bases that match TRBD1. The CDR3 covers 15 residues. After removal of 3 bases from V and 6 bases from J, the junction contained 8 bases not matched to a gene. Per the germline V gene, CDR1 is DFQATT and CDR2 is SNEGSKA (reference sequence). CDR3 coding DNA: TGCAGTGCTAGGGGGACAGGGGATATGAGTCAGCCCCAGCATTTT. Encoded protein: CSARGTGDMSQPQHF.

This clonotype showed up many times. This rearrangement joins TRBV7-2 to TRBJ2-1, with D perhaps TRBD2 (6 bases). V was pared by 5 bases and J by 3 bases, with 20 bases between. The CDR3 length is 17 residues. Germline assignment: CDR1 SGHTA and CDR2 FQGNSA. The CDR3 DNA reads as TGTGCCAGCAGCCGCCTTAGCGGCGGCCTCAACTACAATGAGCAGTTCTTC. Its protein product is CASSRLSGGLNYNEQFF.